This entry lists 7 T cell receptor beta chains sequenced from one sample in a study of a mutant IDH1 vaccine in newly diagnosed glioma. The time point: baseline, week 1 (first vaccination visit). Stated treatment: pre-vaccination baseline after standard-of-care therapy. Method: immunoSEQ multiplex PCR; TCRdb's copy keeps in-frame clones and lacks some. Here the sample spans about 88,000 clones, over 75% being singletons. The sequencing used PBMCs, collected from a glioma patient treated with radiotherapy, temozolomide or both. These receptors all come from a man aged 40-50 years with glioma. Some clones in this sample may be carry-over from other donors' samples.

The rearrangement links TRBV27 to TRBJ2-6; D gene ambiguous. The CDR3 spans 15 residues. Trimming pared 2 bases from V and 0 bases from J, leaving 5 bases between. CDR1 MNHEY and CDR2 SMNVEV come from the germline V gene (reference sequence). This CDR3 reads CASSLLSSGANVLTF. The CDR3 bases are TGTGCCAGCAGTTTACTGTCCTCTGGGGCCAACGTCCTGACTTTC.

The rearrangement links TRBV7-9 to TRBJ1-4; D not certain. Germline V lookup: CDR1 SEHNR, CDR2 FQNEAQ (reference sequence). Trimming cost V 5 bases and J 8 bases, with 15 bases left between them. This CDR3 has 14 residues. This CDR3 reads CASSQPATREKLFF. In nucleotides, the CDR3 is TGTGCCAGCAGCCAGCCGGCCACAAGGGAAAAACTGTTTTTT. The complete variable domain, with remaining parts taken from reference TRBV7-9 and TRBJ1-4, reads DTGVSQNPRHKITKRGQNVTFRCDPISEHNRLYWYRQTLGQGPEFLTYFQNEAQLEKSRLLSDRFSAERPKGSFSTLEIQRTEQGDSAMYLCASSQPATREKLFFGSGTQLSVL.

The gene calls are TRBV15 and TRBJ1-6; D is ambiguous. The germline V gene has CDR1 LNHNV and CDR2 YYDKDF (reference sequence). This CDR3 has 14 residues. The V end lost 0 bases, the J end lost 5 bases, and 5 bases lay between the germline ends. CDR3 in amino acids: CATSRDLDNSPLHF. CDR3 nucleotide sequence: TGTGCCACCAGCAGAGATCTGGATAATTCACCCCTCCACTTT.

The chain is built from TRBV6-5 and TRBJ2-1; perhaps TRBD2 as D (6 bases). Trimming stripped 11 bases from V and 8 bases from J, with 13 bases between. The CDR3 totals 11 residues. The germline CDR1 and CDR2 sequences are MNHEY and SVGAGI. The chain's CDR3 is CAVRRVDEQFF. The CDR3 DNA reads TGTGCCGTTCGGAGGGTGGATGAGCAGTTCTTC.

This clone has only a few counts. CDR3 bases: TGTGCCAGCAGCTTGGGTGGCGGGGGGGCAGGAGAGACCCAGTACTTC. Encoded protein: CASSLGGGGAGETQYF. This chain uses TRBV5-4 with TRBJ2-5; 9 bases match TRBD2. The CDR3 spans 16 residues. Germline V gene lookup returns CDR1 SGHNT and CDR2 YYREEE (reference sequence). V trimming: 0 bases; J trimming: 4 bases; junction bases outside the gene matches: 7.

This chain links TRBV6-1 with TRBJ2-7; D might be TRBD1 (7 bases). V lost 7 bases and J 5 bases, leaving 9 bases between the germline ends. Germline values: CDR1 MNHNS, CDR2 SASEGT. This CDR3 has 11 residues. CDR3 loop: CASTRGDEQYF. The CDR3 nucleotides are TGTGCCAGCACCAGGGGGGACGAGCAGTACTTC.

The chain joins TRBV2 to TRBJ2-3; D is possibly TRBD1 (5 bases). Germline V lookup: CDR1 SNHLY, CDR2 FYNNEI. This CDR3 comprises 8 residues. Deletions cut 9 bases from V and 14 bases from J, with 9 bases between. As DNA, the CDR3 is TGTGCCAGGGTGGGGCGGTATTTT. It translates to CARVGRYF.